One and the same sample provided the 10 T cell receptor beta chains below, sequenced in a study of human T cells and chemical hapten exposure. TCRdb re-called the RACE reads through MiXCR, storing one row per CDR3 protein. The profile covers some 74,000 distinct CDR3 sequences, with 13% appearing a single time and approximately 6% taken by the ten largest. The time point here: patch test 3, about 24 weeks after DPC sensitization. As to treatment: therapeutic diphenylcyclopropenone sensitization with weekly scalp DPC. Sequenced material: whole blood, taken in connection with sensitization to the hapten diphenylcyclopropenone (DPC). These receptors originate from a woman aged 45-65 years with alopecia areata. Some clones in this sample may be carry-over from other donors' samples.

The V gene is TRBV7-9, the J gene TRBJ1-2; the D gene is possibly TRBD1 (6 bases). V was shortened by 1 base and J by 11 bases, with 17 bases between the two germline ends. From germline, CDR1 is SEHNR and CDR2 FQNEAQ (reference sequence). The CDR3 covers 14 residues. In DNA form, the CDR3 reads TGTGCCAGCAGCTTAGGGGGGCAGGGTTACCATTACACCTTC. Amino acids: CASSLGGQGYHYTF.

Ten or more counts support this clonotype. The rearrangement links TRBV7-9 to TRBJ1-2; no definite D call. Germline CDR1 reads SEHNR; CDR2 reads FQNEAQ (reference sequence). The V end lost 7 bases, the J end lost 5 bases, and 20 bases lay between the germline ends. The CDR3 runs 15 residues. The CDR3 is CASMEGPTEAYGYTF. The CDR3 coding sequence is TGTGCCAGCATGGAAGGACCGACCGAAGCTTATGGCTACACCTTC.

The chain carries TRBV18 and TRBJ2-2; D is undetermined. The CDR3 is made up of 16 amino acids. Trimming took off 6 bases at V and 2 bases at J, with 16 bases between the two ends. Germline CDR1 is KGHSH and CDR2 is LQKENI. CDR3 in amino acids: CASSRNTIINTGELFF. The CDR3 DNA reads as TGTGCCAGCTCTCGAAACACGATCATTAACACCGGGGAGCTGTTTTTT.

This chain links TRBV6-5 with TRBJ2-7; TRBD2 matches at 7 bases. Germline V gives CDR1 MNHEY, CDR2 SVGAGI. After removal of 0 bases from V and 3 bases from J, the junction contained 5 bases not matched to a gene. CDR3 length: 15 residues. CDR3 bases: TGTGCCAGCAGTTACTCTTGGCTAGCGGACTACGAGCAGTACTTC. Translating it yields CASSYSWLADYEQYF.

This clonotype was recorded many times. V gene TRBV18 combines with J gene TRBJ2-3, with 13 positions matching TRBD2. CDR1 KGHSH and CDR2 LQKENI come from the germline V gene. Trimming at V came to 5 bases and at J to 6 bases, leaving 8 bases not matched to a gene. This CDR3 has 16 residues. CDR3: CASSSGLAGIIDTQYF. The DNA of the CDR3 is TGTGCCAGCTCATCGGGACTAGCGGGAATTATCGATACGCAGTATTTT.

This clonotype was observed a few times. This CDR3 is CASSQVTSATDTQYF. In DNA, the CDR3 is TGTGCCAGCAGCCAAGTGACTAGCGCTACCGATACGCAGTATTTT. The chain carries TRBV3-1 and TRBJ2-3, with 8 bases matching TRBD2. There are 15 residues in the CDR3. Trimming removed 1 base from V and 6 bases from J; junction bases left unmatched: 6. Germline values: CDR1 LGHDT, CDR2 YNNKEL (reference sequence).

This clonotype showed up many times. The chain carries TRBV10-2 and TRBJ2-3; perhaps TRBD2 as D (6 bases). Germline V gene lookup returns CDR1 WSHSY and CDR2 SAAADI. The CDR3 has 15 amino acids. Trimming cost V 5 bases and J 1 base, with 13 bases left between them. CDR3 in amino acids: CASSPGTGGTDTQYF. CDR3 sequence (DNA): TGCGCCAGCAGTCCCGGGACGGGGGGCACAGATACGCAGTATTTT.

The chain couples TRBV20-1 to TRBJ1-1; maybe TRBD1 (5 bases). CDR1 is DFQATT, CDR2 SNEGSKA, per germline (reference sequence). The length of the CDR3 is 14 residues. The ends were cut back, 0 bases at V and 4 bases at J, with 12 bases in the middle. The CDR3 is CSARDQGSSTEAFF. CDR3 DNA: TGCAGTGCTAGAGATCAGGGTTCGAGCACTGAAGCTTTCTTT.

This rearrangement joins TRBV7-9 to TRBJ2-7; 7 positions agree with TRBD2. The CDR3 contains 14 residues. The germline gives CDR1 SEHNR, CDR2 FQNEAQ (reference sequence). V lost 2 bases, J lost 3 bases, and 4 bases stayed unmatched. The CDR3 sequence is CASSLSASGYEQYF. The CDR3 DNA reads TGTGCCAGCAGCTTATCGGCTAGCGGCTACGAGCAGTACTTC.

The gene calls are TRBV5-5 and TRBJ2-7; D remains unclear. This CDR3 is built from 13 residues. The ends were cut back, 0 bases at V and 2 bases at J, with 6 bases in the middle. Germline V gene data show CDR1 as SGHKS and CDR2 as YYEKEE (reference sequence). In DNA, the CDR3 is TGTGCCAGCAGCTTGGGTATTCCCTACGAGCAGTACTTC. It codes for CASSLGIPYEQYF. The full variable domain, in which reference TRBV5-5 and TRBJ2-7 provide the parts outside the CDR3, is DAGVTQSPTHLIKTRGQQVTLRCSPISGHKSVSWYQQVLGQGPQFIFQYYEKEERGRGNFPDRFSARQFPNYSSELNVNALLLGDSALYLCASSLGIPYEQYFGPGTRLTVT.